These T cell receptor beta chains were read from a single sample in a study of T cell responses to AZD1222 COVID-19 vaccine. The data were produced by immunoSEQ multiplex PCR, yet TCRdb's version contains in-frame clones alone and is incomplete. The table lists roughly 150,000 clones, around 89% of them singletons. The sample was peripheral blood, taken on day 0 of AZD1222 vaccination. These receptors originate from an adult in good health. Each CDR3 is given with its conserved first and last residue. The D gene is left open where the match is weak. Expanded clones get a size class; other rows say once, few or many, or leave the size out.

J	V	size	D	CDR3	DNA
TRBJ1-3	TRBV5-1	few	TRBD1	CASSLMTGRIGNTIYF	TGCGCCAGCAGCTTAATGACAGGGCGAATCGGGAACACCATATATTTT
TRBJ2-5	TRBV7-2	.	.	CASSVLDGVGVTQYF	TGTGCCAGCAGCGTACTAGACGGGGTGGGAGTGACCCAGTACTTC
TRBJ1-2	TRBV3-1/TRBV3-2	few	TRBD1	CASSQAGQGYYGYTF	TGTGCCAGCAGCCAAGCTGGACAGGGTTACTATGGCTACACCTTC
TRBJ2-2	TRBV5-1	.	TRBD2	CASSLEGGRFVATGELFF	TGCGCCAGCAGCTTGGAGGGCGGGAGGTTCGTCGCAACCGGGGAGCTGTTTTTT
TRBJ1-3	TRBV3-1/TRBV3-2	.	TRBD1	CASSRATGHNGNTIYF	TGTGCCAGCAGCCGCGCGACAGGGCATAATGGAAACACCATATATTTT
TRBJ1-4	TRBV19	.	.	CASSGGGQKLFF	TGTGCCAGTAGTGGAGGAGGACAAAAACTGTTTTTT
TRBJ1-3	TRBV6-5	.	TRBD1	CATLTGTGNTIYF	TGTGCCACACTGACAGGGACTGGAAACACCATATATTTT
TRBJ2-3	TRBV6-4	.	.	CASSRGAGKADTQYF	TGTGCCAGCAGTCGCGGGGCGGGAAAAGCAGATACGCAGTATTTT
TRBJ1-1	TRBV15	.	.	CATSRDRSTLTEAFF	TGTGCCACCAGCAGAGATCGGAGCACCCTCACTGAAGCTTTCTTT
TRBJ1-6	TRBV5-1	.	.	CASSLQSSYNSPLHF	TGCGCCAGCAGCTTGCAGAGCTCCTATAATTCACCCCTCCACTTT
TRBJ1-3	TRBV28	.	TRBD1	CASSLRQGGSSGNTIYF	TGTGCCAGCAGTTTACGACAGGGAGGTAGCTCTGGAAACACCATATATTTT
TRBJ1-4	TRBV7-3	.	.	CASSQGHGEKLFF	TGTGCCAGCAGCCAGGGCCATGGGGAAAAACTGTTTTTT
TRBJ2-3	TRBV5-4	.	TRBD2	CASSLPRGAGGPGSTDTQYF	TGTGCCAGCAGCTTGCCACGGGGGGCGGGAGGGCCTGGTAGCACAGATACGCAGTATTTT
TRBJ1-2	TRBV11-3	once	TRBD1	CASFRRTGPTNYGYTF	TGTGCCAGCTTTCGGAGGACAGGGCCTACTAACTATGGCTACACCTTC
TRBJ1-2	TRBV30	.	.	CAWSGLLYGYTF	TGTGCCTGGAGTGGGCTCCTCTATGGCTACACCTTC
TRBJ2-3	TRBV6-2/TRBV6-3	.	TRBD2	CASSPTSAFSTDTQYF	TGTGCCAGCAGCCCTACTAGCGCCTTTAGCACAGATACGCAGTATTTT
TRBJ1-3	TRBV4-3	once	.	CASSQEDVGNTIYF	TGCGCCAGCAGCCAAGAGGACGTAGGAAACACCATATATTTT
TRBJ2-7	TRBV4-1	.	TRBD2	CASSDRLAGSAEQYF	TGCGCCAGCAGCGACCGACTAGCGGGGTCTGCCGAGCAGTACTTC
TRBJ2-7	TRBV2	.	.	CASAGAETYEQYF	TGTGCCAGCGCTGGTGCAGAAACCTACGAGCAGTACTTC
TRBJ1-1	TRBV28	.	TRBD1	CASSLGQGLPNTEAFF	TGTGCCAGCAGTTTGGGACAGGGGTTACCCAACACTGAAGCTTTCTTT
TRBJ2-5	TRBV19	.	TRBD1	CASSRADRGEETQYF	TGTGCCAGTAGTAGGGCCGACAGGGGGGAAGAGACCCAGTACTTC
TRBJ1-6	TRBV9	.	.	CASSARQVANSPLHF	TGTGCCAGCAGCGCAAGACAGGTTGCTAATTCACCCCTCCACTTT
TRBJ2-2	TRBV6-2/TRBV6-3	.	TRBD1	CASSFHSGQGARNTGELFF	TGTGCCAGCAGTTTCCATAGCGGACAGGGGGCAAGGAACACCGGGGAGCTGTTTTTT
TRBJ1-1	TRBV7-8	once	.	CASSLQTEAFF	TGTGCCAGCAGCCTACAGACTGAAGCTTTCTTT
TRBJ1-5	TRBV27	.	.	CASSLLGYSNQPQHF	TGTGCCAGCAGTTTATTGGGGTATAGCAATCAGCCCCAGCATTTT
TRBJ2-5	TRBV5-6	once	.	CASFSQGGETQYF	TGTGCCAGTTTTTCCCAGGGCGGAGAGACCCAGTACTTC
TRBJ2-2	TRBV28	.	.	CASRRTTGANTGELFF	TGTGCCAGCAGGCGGACTACGGGAGCCAACACCGGGGAGCTGTTTTTT
TRBJ2-1	TRBV5-8	.	TRBD2	CASSSSGSRNNEQFF	TGTGCCAGCAGCTCGAGCGGGAGCCGGAACAATGAGCAGTTCTTC
TRBJ2-1	TRBV3-1/TRBV3-2	.	.	CASSQEMWGEQFF	TGTGCCAGCAGCCAAGAAATGTGGGGTGAGCAGTTCTTC
TRBJ2-7	TRBV30	.	.	CAWSPGRTYSYEQYF	TGTGCCTGGAGCCCAGGGAGGACCTACTCCTACGAGCAGTACTTC
TRBJ1-4	TRBV11-2	.	.	CASSLGPGSNEKLFF	TGTGCCAGCAGCTTAGGTCCGGGGTCTAATGAAAAACTGTTTTTT
TRBJ2-1	TRBV3-1/TRBV3-2	.	.	CASSQGCVGTWELGDNEQFF	TGTGCCAGCAGCCAAGGTTGCGTGGGGACGTGGGAGTTGGGGGACAATGAGCAGTTCTTC
TRBJ2-7	TRBV7-8	.	.	CASRGWSSSYEQYF	TGTGCCAGCCGGGGGTGGTCTAGCTCCTACGAGCAGTACTTC
TRBJ1-1	TRBV12-3/TRBV12-4	.	TRBD1	CASSGQGYTEAFF	TGTGCCAGCAGCGGACAGGGCTACACTGAAGCTTTCTTT
TRBJ1-2	TRBV9	.	TRBD1	CASSVGTGVRGDYGYTF	TGTGCCAGCAGCGTTGGTACAGGGGTACGTGGTGACTATGGCTACACCTTC
TRBJ1-1	TRBV21-1	.	.	CASSKKAPPNTEAFF	TGTGCCAGCAGCAAAAAGGCCCCCCCGAACACTGAAGCTTTCTTT
TRBJ1-2	TRBV19	.	.	CASTNPGGGTGGYGYTF	TGTGCCAGTACCAACCCCGGGGGCGGGACGGGGGGCTATGGCTACACCTTC
TRBJ1-4	TRBV7-2	.	.	CASRLNSGLINEKLFF	TGTGCCAGCAGACTCAATTCGGGACTGATAAATGAAAAACTGTTTTTT